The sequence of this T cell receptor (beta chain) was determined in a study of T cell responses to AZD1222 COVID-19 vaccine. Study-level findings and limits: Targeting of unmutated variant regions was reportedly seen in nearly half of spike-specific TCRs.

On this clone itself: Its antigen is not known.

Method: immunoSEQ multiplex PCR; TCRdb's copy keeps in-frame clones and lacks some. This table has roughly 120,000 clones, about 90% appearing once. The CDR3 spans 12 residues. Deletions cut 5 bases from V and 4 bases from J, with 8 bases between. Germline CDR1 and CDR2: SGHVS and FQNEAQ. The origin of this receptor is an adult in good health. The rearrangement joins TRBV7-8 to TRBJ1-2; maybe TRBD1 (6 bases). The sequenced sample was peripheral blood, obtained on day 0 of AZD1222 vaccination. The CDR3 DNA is TGTGCCAGCAGCGAGGACAGCTATGGCTACACCTTC. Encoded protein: CASSEDSYGYTF.